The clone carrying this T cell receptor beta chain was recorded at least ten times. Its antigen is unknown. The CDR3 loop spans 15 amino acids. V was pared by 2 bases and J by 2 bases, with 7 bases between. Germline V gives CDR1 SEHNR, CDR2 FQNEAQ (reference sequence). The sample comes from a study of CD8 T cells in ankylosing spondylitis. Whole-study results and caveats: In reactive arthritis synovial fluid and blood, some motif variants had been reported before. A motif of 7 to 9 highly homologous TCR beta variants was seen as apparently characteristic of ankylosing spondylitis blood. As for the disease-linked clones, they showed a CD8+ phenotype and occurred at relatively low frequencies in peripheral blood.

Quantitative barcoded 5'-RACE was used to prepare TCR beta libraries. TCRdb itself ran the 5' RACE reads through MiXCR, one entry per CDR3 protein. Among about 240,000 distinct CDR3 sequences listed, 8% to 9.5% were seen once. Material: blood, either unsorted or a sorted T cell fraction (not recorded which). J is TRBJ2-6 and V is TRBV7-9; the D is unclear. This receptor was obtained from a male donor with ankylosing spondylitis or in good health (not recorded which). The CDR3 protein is CASSLQRTGANVLTF. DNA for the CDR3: TGTGCCAGCAGCTTACAGCGAACTGGGGCCAACGTCCTGACTTTC.